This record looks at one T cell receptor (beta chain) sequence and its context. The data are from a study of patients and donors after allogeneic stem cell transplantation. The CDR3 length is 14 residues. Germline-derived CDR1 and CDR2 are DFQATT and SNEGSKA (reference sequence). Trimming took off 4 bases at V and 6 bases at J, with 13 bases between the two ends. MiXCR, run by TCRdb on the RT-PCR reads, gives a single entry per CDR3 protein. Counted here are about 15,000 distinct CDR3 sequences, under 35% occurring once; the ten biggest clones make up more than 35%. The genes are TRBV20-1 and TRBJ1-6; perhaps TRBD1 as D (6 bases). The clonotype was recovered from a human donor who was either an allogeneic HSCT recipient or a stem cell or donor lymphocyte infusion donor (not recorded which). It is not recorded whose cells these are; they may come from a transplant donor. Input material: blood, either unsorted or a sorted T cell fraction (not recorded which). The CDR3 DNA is TGCAGTGCTAAGGGGGAAACCGGTAATTCACCCCTCCACTTT. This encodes CSAKGETGNSPLHF.